One T cell receptor (beta chain) is described in this entry. Antigen unknown. This sample is part of a study of cytomegalovirus exposure and HLA in healthy donors. Whole-study results and caveats: Later analysis identified 16,000 or so TCR beta sequences associated with HLA alleles, using a false discovery rate threshold of 0.05. TCR beta V- and J-gene trimming was later associated with a missense DCLRE1C variant.

Germline CDR1 and CDR2: MNHNS and SASEGT. The V and J ends lost 0 bases and 7 bases, in that order; junction bases with no gene match: 9. This CDR3 is 17 amino acids long. With 60 Vbeta and 13 Jbeta primers, the PCR was carried out. Generated by immunoSEQ multiplex PCR, the TCRdb table keeps only in-frame clones and is missing some. The sample consists of more than 100,000 clones, under 75% of them appearing once. The specimen sequenced was PBMCs. The chain joins TRBV6-1 to TRBJ1-4; 9 positions match TRBD1. This receptor was taken from a middle-aged woman in good health and CMV-seronegative. CDR3 sequence: CASSEAGTGLRSEKLFF. The CDR3 DNA reads as TGTGCCAGCAGTGAAGCAGGGACAGGGTTAAGGAGTGAAAAACTGTTTTTT.